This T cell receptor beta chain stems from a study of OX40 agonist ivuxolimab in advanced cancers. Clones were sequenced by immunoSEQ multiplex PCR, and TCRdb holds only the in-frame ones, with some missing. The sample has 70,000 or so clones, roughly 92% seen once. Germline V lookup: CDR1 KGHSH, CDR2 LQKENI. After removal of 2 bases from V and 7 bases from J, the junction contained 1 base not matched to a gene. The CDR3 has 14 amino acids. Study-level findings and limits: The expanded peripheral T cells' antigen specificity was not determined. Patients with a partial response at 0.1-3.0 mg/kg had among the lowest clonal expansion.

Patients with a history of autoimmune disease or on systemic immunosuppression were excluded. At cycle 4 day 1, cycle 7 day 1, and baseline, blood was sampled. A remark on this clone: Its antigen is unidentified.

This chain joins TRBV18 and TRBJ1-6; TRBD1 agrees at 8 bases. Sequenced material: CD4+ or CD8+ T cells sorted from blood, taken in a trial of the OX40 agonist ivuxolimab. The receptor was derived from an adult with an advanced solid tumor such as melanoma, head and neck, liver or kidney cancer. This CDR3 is CASSPDRGNSPLHF. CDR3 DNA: TGTGCCAGCTCACCAGACAGGGGAAATTCACCCCTCCACTTT.